This entry features one TCR beta chain sequence. What it binds is unknown. Prepared TCR beta cDNA libraries contained unique molecular identifiers. TCRdb analysed the PCR reads with MiXCR anew, one entry per CDR3 protein. Of 750,000 to 950,000 distinct CDR3 sequences listed, about half were seen once; the top ten hold roughly 4.5%. CDR1 is SGHRS, CDR2 YFSETQ, per germline. This CDR3 has 15 residues. The J segment lost 2 bases and the V segment lost 7 bases, leaving 8 bases of the junction unmatched. The data were taken from a study of post-analysis software for immune sequencing data. Whole-study findings and limits: Diversity measured as normalized Chao1 was significantly lower in multiple sclerosis patients than in controls. Controls showed lower frequencies than patients for 5 or 6 TRBV segments, and TRBV5-6, TRBV5-1 and TRBV20-1 were among these.

This TCR was recovered from a girl aged 5-17 years with multiple sclerosis. The V gene is TRBV5-1, the J gene TRBJ2-1; 8 nucleotides match TRBD2. Sequencing input: blood. CDR3 sequence: CASRPLAAPYNEQFF. The CDR3 nucleotides are TGCGCCAGCCGACCACTAGCGGCGCCCTACAATGAGCAGTTCTTC.